The count of the clone carrying this T cell receptor beta chain is one. Everyone who donated was a Caucasian adult who lived in Nashville, Tennessee. The data stem from a study of shared clonotypes between healthy human individuals. Generated by immunoSEQ multiplex PCR, the TCRdb table keeps only in-frame clones and is missing some. This table has over 700,000 clones, 72% appearing once. Germline V gene data show CDR1 as MDHEN and CDR2 as SYDVKM. This CDR3 is 15 amino acids long. The germline V and J ends were trimmed by 7 bases and 1 base, with 16 bases remaining between them. The gene calls are TRBV28 and TRBJ1-1; perhaps TRBD1 as D (6 bases). The sample consisted of memory CD4+ T cells sorted from blood. Subset: CD45RA-negative fraction. This clonotype originated in a woman in her twenties or thirties in good health. CDR3 sequence reads: CASNPMTGSNTEAFF. The CDR3 DNA reads as TGTGCCAGCAACCCGATGACAGGCTCGAACACTGAAGCTTTCTTT.